A selection of T cell receptor beta chains follows, all from one sample in a study of OX40 agonist ivuxolimab in advanced cancers. Clones were sequenced by immunoSEQ multiplex PCR, and TCRdb holds only the in-frame ones, with some missing. Of tens of thousands of clones listed, roughly nine tenths are singletons. The sequenced sample was CD4+ or CD8+ T cells sorted from blood, obtained in a trial of the OX40 agonist ivuxolimab. The receptors shown here come from an adult with an advanced solid tumor such as melanoma, head and neck, liver or kidney cancer. Both conserved end residues are part of each CDR3. The D gene is left open where the match is weak. Part of the rows lack a size; the others show once, few, many or a class for expanded clones.

J gene | V gene | clone size | D gene | CDR3 DNA | CDR3 protein
TRBJ1-1 | TRBV7-3 | - | - | TGTGCCAGCAGCTTAAGGAGGGGAACTGAAGCTTTCTTT | CASSLRRGTEAFF
TRBJ1-2 | TRBV10-3 | - | - | TGTGCCATCACCCGACAGCTCCCCGCCTATGGCTACACCTTC | CAITRQLPAYGYTF
TRBJ2-7 | TRBV19 | - | TRBD1 | TGTGCCAGTAGACCGGGACAGAGCTCCTACGAGCAGTACTTC | CASRPGQSSYEQYF
TRBJ2-1 | TRBV7-3 | - | TRBD1 | TGTGCCAGCAGCTCGGACAGGGCGGCCAATGAGCAGTTCTTC | CASSSDRAANEQFF
TRBJ2-7 | TRBV6-6 | few | TRBD2 | TGTGCCAGCAGGCTAACTAGCGAGCATATCGAGCAGTACTTC | CASRLTSEHIEQYF
TRBJ2-7 | TRBV4-2 | - | - | TGTGCCAGCAGCCAAGCCGGGGGCCAATCCTCCTACGAGCAGTACTTC | CASSQAGGQSSYEQYF
TRBJ1-5 | TRBV6-6 | - | - | TGTGCCAGCAGCAACAAAAATCAGCCCCAGCATTTT | CASSNKNQPQHF
TRBJ1-5 | TRBV28 | - | TRBD1 | TGTGCCAGCAGTTCCGGGACAGGGGTTCAGCCCCAGCATTTT | CASSSGTGVQPQHF
TRBJ2-3 | TRBV7-8 | - | - | TGTGCCAGCAGCTTAGGTCCATCGGGGCTGGGCACAGATACGCAGTATTTT | CASSLGPSGLGTDTQYF
TRBJ2-7 | TRBV21-1 | - | - | TGTGCCAGCGGTTATCCGGGACATCGCACCTACGAGCAGTACTTC | CASGYPGHRTYEQYF
TRBJ1-1 | TRBV6-1 | - | - | TGTGCCAGCAATCTCCAAATGAACACTGAAGCTTTCTTT | CASNLQMNTEAFF
TRBJ2-2 | TRBV19 | - | TRBD1 | TGTGCCAGTAGTAACCACAGGGGGGATGCCGGGGAGCTGTTTTTT | CASSNHRGDAGELFF
TRBJ2-5 | TRBV28 | - | - | TGTGCCAGCAGTTTCGGCGGCAGCCAAGAGACCCAGTACTTC | CASSFGGSQETQYF
TRBJ1-1 | TRBV20-1 | - | - | TGCAGTGCTAGAGTACGGGATCAAGCTTTCTTT | CSARVRDQAFF